Listed below are T cell receptor beta chains from one sample, sequenced in a study of Ad26.COV2.S vaccination and SARS-CoV-2 variants. Method: immunoSEQ multiplex PCR; TCRdb's copy keeps in-frame clones and lacks some. The sample holds a few hundred thousand clones, 90% seen once. Sample: peripheral blood, taken in a trial of Ad26.COV2.S vaccine versus placebo. These receptors were taken from a person between 18 and 65 years old who received the Ad26.COV2.S COVID-19 vaccine or a placebo. Each CDR3 is given with its conserved first and last residue. D genes are given only for firm matches.

J,D,V,DNA,CDR3
TRBJ2-3,NA,TRBV6-1,TGTGCCAGCAGTGAAGGCTGGGGTTCGAGCACAGATACGCAGTATTTT,CASSEGWGSSTDTQYF
TRBJ2-5,NA,TRBV29-1,TGCAGCGTTGATATGGCGTACCAAGAGACCCAGTACTTC,CSVDMAYQETQYF
TRBJ2-7,TRBD1,TRBV29-1,TGCAGCGTTGAAGTACCGGGACAGGGCTTCTACGAGCAGTACTTC,CSVEVPGQGFYEQYF
TRBJ1-5,NA,TRBV5-8,TGTGCCAGCAGCTTCCTGGTGAGGGGTATGGGGCAGCCCCAGCATTTT,CASSFLVRGMGQPQHF
TRBJ1-2,NA,TRBV27,TGTGCCAGCAGTTTATTAGGAGGCGTCAGGGGCGGGGATGGCTACACCTTC,CASSLLGGVRGGDGYTF
TRBJ2-1,TRBD2,TRBV7-3,TGTGCCAGCAGCCCCGGACTAGGGAGCGTCAATGAGCAGTTCTTC,CASSPGLGSVNEQFF
TRBJ1-4,NA,TRBV27,TGTGCCAGCAGTTCGCTGGGGGAAAAACTGTTTTTT,CASSSLGEKLFF
TRBJ2-7,NA,TRBV19,TGTGCCAGTAGACCGACTAAACCGCCTTACGAGCAGTACTTC,CASRPTKPPYEQYF
TRBJ2-3,TRBD2,TRBV7-9,TGTGCCAGCAGCTTAAGAGCGGGAGCGGCAGATACGCAGTATTTT,CASSLRAGAADTQYF
TRBJ2-7,TRBD2,TRBV9,TGTGCCAGCAGCGTAGCTAGCGGACCCTACGAGCAGTACTTC,CASSVASGPYEQYF